What follows is one T cell receptor (beta chain) and its context. Its antigen is not known. The PCR contained 60 Vbeta and 13 Jbeta primers. Some clones are missing from TCRdb's copy, which holds only in-frame ones; the method was immunoSEQ multiplex PCR. The profile covers approximately 130,000 clones, with approximately 85% appearing a single time and about 6.7% taken by the ten largest. This CDR3 comprises 13 residues. Germline assignment: CDR1 SNHLY and CDR2 FYNNEI. The V and J ends lost 8 bases and 6 bases respectively, with 14 bases between them. The data were taken from a study of cytomegalovirus exposure and HLA in healthy donors. The study, taken as a whole, reports: In a later analysis, TCR beta V- and J-gene trimming was associated with a missense DCLRE1C variant. It was reportedly the case that the classifier diagnosed cytomegalovirus status with high specificity and sensitivity. There were several of the most significant clusters that appeared linked to common viral pathogens in a later analysis.

V and J are TRBV2 and TRBJ2-1, with D possibly TRBD2 on 6 matching bases. This TCR came from a woman aged 25 to 39 in good health and CMV-seropositive. Sequenced sample: PBMCs. This CDR3 is CASGQTSLNEQFF. The CDR3 DNA is TGTGCCAGCGGCCAGACTAGTCTCAATGAGCAGTTCTTC. The variable domain in full, completed from reference TRBV2 and TRBJ2-1, reads EPEVTQTPSHQVTQMGQEVILRCVPISNHLYFYWYRQILGQKVEFLVSFYNNEISEKSEIFDDQFSVERPDGSNFTLKIRSTKLEDSAMYFCASGQTSLNEQFFGPGTRLTVL.